This paragraph covers one TCR beta chain sequence. The sample comes from a study of cytomegalovirus exposure and HLA in healthy donors. 13 Jbeta primers and 60 Vbeta primers were used for the PCR. Clones were read by immunoSEQ multiplex PCR, and TCRdb kept only the in-frame ones, dropping some. The sample has roughly 90,000 clones, and its top ten clones hold 15%. Germline CDR1 LNHNV, CDR2 YYDKDF (reference sequence). V dropped 5 bases and J dropped 2 bases, with 12 bases sitting between them. CDR3 length: 14 residues. The sequence derives from a man over 45 in good health and CMV-seropositive. The sequenced sample consisted of PBMCs. This chain links TRBV15 with TRBJ2-5; D is possibly TRBD2 (6 bases). CDR3 DNA sequence: TGTGCCACCAGCCCCGGAGGGATACAAGAGACCCAGTACTTC. Amino acid sequence: CATSPGGIQETQYF.